This TCR beta chain was found in a study of cytomegalovirus exposure and HLA in healthy donors. Study observations and caveats: Within a later analysis, the majority of CMV-associated TCR beta chains appeared HLA-restricted. TCR beta sequences reportedly predicted most subjects' HLA-A and HLA-B alleles accurately. According to a later analysis, donors in an Asian-associated ancestry cluster reportedly had fewer N-insertions than the roughly 670-donor mean. About 87% or about 30% of the time was how often most TCR beta V segments were productive, according to an earlier analysis.

The PCR had 60 Vbeta and 13 Jbeta primers. Profiling relied on immunoSEQ multiplex PCR, and the TCRdb table lists in-frame clones only, not all of them. The sample has about 130,000 clones, around a tenth seen once. Turning to this clone: The target antigen is unknown.

V was pared by 2 bases and J by 6 bases, with 13 bases between. Per the germline V gene, CDR1 is MNHEY and CDR2 is SMNVEV (reference sequence). This CDR3 spans 14 amino acids. The sample consisted of PBMCs. This TCR came from a man aged 50 to 60 in good health and CMV-seronegative. The chain combines TRBV27 with TRBJ1-1; unclear D gene. For the CDR3, the DNA is TGTGCCAGCAGTTTACGGTCCCGGGGTTCTGAAGCTTTCTTT. As protein: CASSLRSRGSEAFF.